The 30 T cell receptor beta chains below come from one sample, sequenced in a study of blood T cell repertoires in COVID-19. Profiling relied on immunoSEQ multiplex PCR, and the TCRdb table lists in-frame clones only, not all of them. The sample lists about 87,000 clones, around 85% occurring once. Sequenced sample: peripheral blood. The receptors stem from a woman aged 80 or over with COVID-19, enrolled during active disease.

The CDR3 DNA is TGTGCCCACCAGCGGGGGGTAACCGGGGAGCTGTTTTTT. It specifies CAHQRGVTGELFF. The J gene is TRBJ2-2, the V gene TRBV28; TRBD2 aligns across 9 bases. V lost 11 bases and J lost 5; bases outside the gene matches: 6. The CDR3 totals 13 residues. The V gene's germline CDR1 is MDHEN and CDR2 SYDVKM. Full variable domain (outside the CDR3, taken from reference TRBV28 and TRBJ2-2): DVKVTQSSRYLVKRTGEKVFLECVQDMDHENMFWYRQDPGLGLRLIYFSYDVKMKEKGDIPEGYSVSREKKERFSLILESASTNQTSMYLCAHQRGVTGELFFGEGSRLTVL.

This chain uses TRBV7-2 with TRBJ1-2, with TRBD1 matching 7 bases. The CDR3 is 13 residues long. Germline-derived CDR1 and CDR2 are SGHTA and FQGNSA. Trimming cost V 4 bases and J 4 bases; bases outside gene matches: 3. For the CDR3, the DNA is TGTGCCAGCAGCTGGAGGGACAGCTATGGCTACACCTTC. It yields the protein CASSWRDSYGYTF.

This clone came up once. The chain recombines TRBV18 with TRBJ2-5; possible D gene TRBD2, 5 bases. Germline V gives CDR1 KGHSH, CDR2 LQKENI. CDR3 size: 14 residues. The V end lost 0 bases, the J end lost 4 bases, and 9 bases lay between the germline ends. In DNA, the CDR3 is TGTGCCAGCTCACCACCGCCGGGGAGAGAGACCCAGTACTTC. Protein sequence: CASSPPPGRETQYF.

V is TRBV5-4 and J is TRBJ1-1; D possibly corresponds to TRBD1 (5 bases). Germline CDR1 is SGHNT and CDR2 is YYREEE (reference sequence). The CDR3 length is 15 residues. The V end lost 4 bases, the J end lost 1 base, and 14 bases lay between the germline ends. In DNA, the CDR3 is TGTGCCAGCAGCCCCCCGACCGGGGGGAACACTGAAGCTTTCTTT. Translating it yields CASSPPTGGNTEAFF.

The chain employs TRBV29-1 and TRBJ1-2, with no clear D. V gave up 1 base and J gave up 10 bases, with 13 bases separating them. Germline lookup yields CDR1 SQVTM and CDR2 ANQGSEA. There are 12 residues in the CDR3. In DNA form, the CDR3 reads TGCAGCGTTGAAGGTCTACAGTCTTACTACACCTTC. Amino acid sequence: CSVEGLQSYYTF.

The genes are TRBV19 and TRBJ2-3; 9 bases agree with TRBD2. Germline CDR1 LNHDA, CDR2 SQIVND (reference sequence). The CDR3 contains 15 residues. The trim removed 6 bases at V and 1 base at J, leaving 5 bases unmatched. CDR3 protein: CASRASGVRTDTQYF. CDR3 nucleotide sequence: TGTGCCAGTAGGGCTAGCGGGGTCCGCACAGATACGCAGTATTTT.

The chain has TRBV6-6 and TRBJ2-1; the match to TRBD1 covers 8 bases. J lost 7 bases, V lost 6 bases, and 11 bases had no gene match. The CDR3 runs to 15 residues. Per germline, CDR1 MNHNY and CDR2 SVGAGI (reference sequence). The CDR3 DNA sequence: TGTGCCAGCAGCCCGGACAGGGTTTCCTTGAATGAGCAGTTCTTC. Translation: CASSPDRVSLNEQFF.

V usage is TRBV11-3 and J usage is TRBJ2-5, with 13 bases identical to TRBD2. V was clipped by 4 bases and J by 0 bases; unmatched bases: 5. The length of the CDR3 is 17 residues. The germline V gene has CDR1 SGHNT and CDR2 YENEEA. CDR3 in amino acids: CASSSRTSGGNQETQYF. CDR3 in DNA: TGTGCCAGCAGCTCCAGGACTAGCGGGGGAAACCAAGAGACCCAGTACTTC. Together with reference TRBV11-3 and TRBJ2-5, the CDR3 gives the full variable domain: EAGVVQSPRYKIIEKKQPVAFWCNPISGHNTLYWYLQNLGQGPELLIRYENEEAVDDSQLPKDRFSAERLKGVDSTLKIQPAELGDSAVYLCASSSRTSGGNQETQYFGPGTRLLVL.

This chain links TRBV10-3 with TRBJ2-1; 7 bases line up with TRBD1. The germline CDR1 and CDR2 sequences are ENHRY and SYGVKD. V trimming: 6 bases; J trimming: 8 bases; junction bases outside the gene matches: 10. This CDR3 is 14 amino acids long. CDR3 coding DNA: TGTGCCATCAGGGAGGACAGGTCATTCTATGAGCAGTTCTTC. Its translation: CAIREDRSFYEQFF.

The rearrangement links TRBV2 to TRBJ2-1; D ambiguous. Germline V gene sequence: CDR1 SNHLY, CDR2 FYNNEI. V dropped 7 bases and J dropped 8 bases, with 9 bases sitting between them. CDR3 length equals 11 residues. Here the CDR3 reads CASIISDEQFF. DNA for the CDR3: TGTGCCAGCATTATCTCGGATGAGCAGTTCTTC.

CDR3 sequence (DNA): TGCAGTGCTAGTAGCAGGGGGACAGGGAACACTGAAGCTTTCTTT. Translated: CSASSRGTGNTEAFF. J is TRBJ1-1 and V is TRBV20-1, with 8 nucleotides matching TRBD1. CDR3 size: 15 residues. V shed 3 bases and J 1 base; nucleotides not matched to a gene: 7. Germline values: CDR1 DFQATT, CDR2 SNEGSKA (reference sequence).

A few counts support this clone. This chain uses TRBV27 with TRBJ2-7; D not certain. Trimming cost V 3 bases and J 3 bases, with 9 bases left between them. Germline-derived CDR1 and CDR2 are MNHEY and SMNVEV (reference sequence). CDR3 length: 13 amino acids. The CDR3 sequence is CASSFTHLYEQYF. CDR3 DNA: TGTGCCAGCAGTTTTACTCACCTCTACGAGCAGTACTTC.

The chain employs TRBV6-5 and TRBJ1-1, with D hard to call. CDR3 length: 15 amino acids. The germline V gene encodes CDR1 MNHEY and CDR2 SVGAGI. Trimming removed 0 bases from V and 3 bases from J, with 11 bases in between. The DNA for the CDR3 is TGTGCCAGCAGTTACTCCTCGGTTACGGACACTGAAGCTTTCTTT. Residues: CASSYSSVTDTEAFF.

This clone was detected once. The V gene is TRBV5-1, the J gene TRBJ2-5; D not certain. CDR3 length: 12 amino acids. The V and J ends lost 0 bases and 5 bases respectively, with 5 bases between them. Germline V gene sequence: CDR1 SGHRS, CDR2 YFSETQ. CDR3 sequence: CASSLEEETQYF. CDR3 DNA sequence: TGCGCCAGCAGCTTGGAGGAGGAGACCCAGTACTTC. The entire variable domain, with the rest obtained from reference TRBV5-1 and TRBJ2-5, is as follows: KAGVTQTPRYLIKTRGQQVTLSCSPISGHRSVSWYQQTPGQGLQFLFEYFSETQRNKGNFPGRFSGRQFSNSRSEMNVSTLELGDSALYLCASSLEEETQYFGPGTRLLVL.

The chain is built from TRBV5-1 and TRBJ1-1, with TRBD1 matching over 8 bases. V lost 4 bases, J lost 0 bases, and 2 bases stayed unmatched. Looked up from germline, CDR1 is SGHRS and CDR2 is YFSETQ. The CDR3 runs to 14 residues. In DNA form, the CDR3 reads TGCGCCAGCAGCAGGGACAGGTTGAACACTGAAGCTTTCTTT. It encodes CASSRDRLNTEAFF.

The chain combines TRBV3-1 (or the pseudogene TRBV3-2) with TRBJ2-3; no definite D call. The CDR3 totals 14 residues. V was pared by 2 bases and J by 8 bases, with 14 bases between. The germline V gene encodes CDR1 LGHDT and CDR2 YNNKEL (reference sequence). In DNA form, the CDR3 reads TGTGCCAGCAGCCAATTTTGGGCTACGCGTACGCAGTATTTT. This sequence encodes CASSQFWATRTQYF.

This clone was detected only a few times. The chain joins TRBV5-5 to TRBJ2-7, with TRBD1 as a possible D gene (5 bases). Trimming shortened V by 4 bases and J by 4 bases, and 9 bases separated the two germline ends. CDR1 is SGHKS and CDR2 is YYEKEE in the germline V gene (reference sequence). This CDR3 comprises 12 residues. CDR3 sequence: CASSGAGYEQYF. As DNA, the CDR3 is TGTGCCAGCAGCGGGGCCGGGTACGAGCAGTACTTC.

The rearrangement uses TRBV15 and TRBJ2-5; 7 nucleotides match TRBD2. Losses at the gene ends were 1 base for V and 1 base for J; bases not matched to a gene: 9. The CDR3 covers 17 residues. CDR1 is LNHNV and CDR2 is YYDKDF in the germline V gene (reference sequence). As DNA, the CDR3 is TGTGCCACCAGCAGAGGGGCTCGTCGGGAGGCCCAAGAGACCCAGTACTTC. The encoded protein is CATSRGARREAQETQYF.

This clone was picked up one time. V gene TRBV18 combines with J gene TRBJ2-1; 9 positions agree with TRBD2. This CDR3 spans 15 amino acids. With 8 bases clipped from V and 6 bases from J, the junction kept 11 bases outside the gene matches. Looked up from germline, CDR1 is KGHSH and CDR2 is LQKENI. CDR3 loop: CASPKDSGSGNEQFF. In DNA form, the CDR3 reads TGTGCCAGCCCTAAAGATAGCGGGAGTGGCAATGAGCAGTTCTTC.

This clone was found a few times. The chain combines TRBV2 with TRBJ2-7; a weak D match, TRBD1 (6 bases). In germline, CDR1 is SNHLY, CDR2 FYNNEI. V lost 6 bases, J lost 3 bases, and 9 bases lay in between. The length of the CDR3 is 12 residues. As DNA, the CDR3 is TGTGCCAGCAGGGACAGTAACTACGAGCAGTACTTC. It yields the protein CASRDSNYEQYF.

The chain carries TRBV11-2 and TRBJ2-1; 9 nucleotides line up with TRBD2. The CDR3 length is 15 residues. Per germline, CDR1 SGHAT and CDR2 FQNNGV. V was pared by 4 bases and J by 2 bases, with 3 bases of the junction left unmatched. In DNA form, the CDR3 reads TGTGCCAGCAGCTCTTCTAGCGGGACCTACAATGAGCAGTTCTTC. It encodes CASSSSSGTYNEQFF.

This clone came up a few times. Additional DNA sequences in this sample encode the identical CDR3. The chain uses TRBV28 and TRBJ2-7; 9 bases map to TRBD2. Per the germline V gene, CDR1 is MDHEN and CDR2 is SYDVKM. V was clipped by 3 bases and J by 4 bases; unmatched bases: 4. The CDR3 totals 14 residues. The CDR3 protein is CASSFAGGPYEQYF. In nucleotides, the CDR3 is TGTGCCAGCAGTTTCGCGGGAGGGCCTTACGAGCAGTACTTC. Looking up the rest from reference TRBV28 and TRBJ2-7 gives the full variable domain: DVKVTQSSRYLVKRTGEKVFLECVQDMDHENMFWYRQDPGLGLRLIYFSYDVKMKEKGDIPEGYSVSREKKERFSLILESASTNQTSMYLCASSFAGGPYEQYFGPGTRLTVT.

The chain combines TRBV7-2 with TRBJ1-4; D unresolved. Trimming removed 2 bases at V and 4 bases at J, with 2 bases between. CDR3 length equals 12 residues. Per the germline V gene, CDR1 is SGHTA and CDR2 is FQGNSA. As DNA, the CDR3 is TGTGCCAGCAGCTTACTTAATGAAAAACTGTTTTTT. It specifies CASSLLNEKLFF.

The CDR3 nucleotides read TGTGCCAGCAGTTTACTGGGACAGCATGAAAAACTGTTTTTT. Translated: CASSLLGQHEKLFF. V is TRBV27 and J is TRBJ1-4, with 7 bases that match TRBD1. Trimming at V came to 2 bases and at J to 6 bases, leaving 3 bases not matched to a gene. The CDR3 has 14 residues. CDR1 is MNHEY and CDR2 is SMNVEV in the germline V gene (reference sequence).

The chain recombines TRBV5-4 with TRBJ2-5; 9 nucleotides align to TRBD1. V shed 3 bases and J 5 bases; nucleotides not matched to a gene: 5. This CDR3 spans 14 amino acids. Germline V gene lookup returns CDR1 SGHNT and CDR2 YYREEE (reference sequence). CDR3 sequence: CASSSKDRGETQYF. DNA of the CDR3: TGTGCCAGCAGCTCAAAAGACAGGGGGGAGACCCAGTACTTC.

CDR3 sequence reads: CASSPYRGTYEQYF. The CDR3 DNA reads as TGTGCCAGCAGCCCATACAGGGGAACCTACGAGCAGTACTTC. The rearrangement uses TRBV27 and TRBJ2-7; the match to TRBD1 covers 7 bases. Trimming took 6 bases from V and 2 from J; bases not matched to a gene: 7. The CDR3 spans 14 residues. In germline, CDR1 is MNHEY, CDR2 SMNVEV (reference sequence).

This chain connects TRBV20-1 to TRBJ1-2; D gene unclear. This CDR3 comprises 11 residues. Germline V CDR1 and CDR2: DFQATT, SNEGSKA (reference sequence). CDR3 residues: CSAWTASRSTF. Written as DNA, the CDR3 is TGCAGCGCCTGGACTGCCTCTAGGTCCACCTTC.

The chain couples TRBV29-1 to TRBJ2-7; 11 nucleotides agree with TRBD1. Germline V CDR1 and CDR2: SQVTM, ANQGSEA. The CDR3 sequence is 13 residues long. Unmatched junction bases numbered 5, after V lost 6 bases and J lost 4 bases. CDR3 DNA: TGCAGCGTCGTAGGACAGGGGGCGTACGAGCAGTACTTC. Translating gives CSVVGQGAYEQYF.

The chain joins TRBV19 to TRBJ2-5; D possibly corresponds to TRBD2 (5 bases). Trimming took off 1 base at V and 7 bases at J, with 10 bases between the two ends. CDR3 length: 13 amino acids. Germline loops: CDR1 LNHDA, CDR2 SQIVND (reference sequence). CDR3 amino acids: CASSIGGEGTQYF. For the CDR3, the DNA is TGTGCCAGTAGTATAGGAGGTGAGGGGACCCAGTACTTC.

This sequence joins TRBV7-9 and TRBJ1-6; D gene unclear. The CDR3 consists of 14 residues. Looked up from germline, CDR1 is SEHNR and CDR2 is FQNEAQ (reference sequence). Trimming took off 5 bases at V and 1 base at J, with 6 bases between the two ends. CDR3 bases: TGTGCCAGCAGCGCGGGATCCTATAATTCACCCCTCCACTTT. Its translation is CASSAGSYNSPLHF.